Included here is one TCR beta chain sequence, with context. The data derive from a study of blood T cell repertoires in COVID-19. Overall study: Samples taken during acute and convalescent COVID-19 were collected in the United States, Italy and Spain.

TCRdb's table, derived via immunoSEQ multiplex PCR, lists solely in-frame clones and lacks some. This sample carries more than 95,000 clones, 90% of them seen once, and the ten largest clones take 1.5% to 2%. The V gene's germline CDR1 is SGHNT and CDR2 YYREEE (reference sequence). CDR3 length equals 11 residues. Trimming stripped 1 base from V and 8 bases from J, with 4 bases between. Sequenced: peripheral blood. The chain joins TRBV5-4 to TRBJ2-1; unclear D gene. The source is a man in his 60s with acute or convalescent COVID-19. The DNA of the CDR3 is TGTGCCAGCAGCTTGAGCTATGAGCAGTTCTTC. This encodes CASSLSYEQFF.